This TCR beta chain is from a study of CD4 T cells in relation to SARS-CoV-2 and coronaviruses. Unexposed donor CD4+ T cells date from 2011-2018, before the COVID-19 pandemic. After less than 11 days of culture, CD4+ T cells were isolated. Points from the study as a whole: Approximately 65% of donors had memory CD4+ clonotypes crossrecognizing SARS-CoV-2 and common cold coronavirus spike.

The method was immunoSEQ multiplex PCR; TCRdb's version includes in-frame clones alone and lacks a portion of them. The sample comprises approximately 25,000 clones, 73% of which are singletons, and roughly 18% rests with the top ten. Concerning this clone: Antigen specificity is unknown.

Trimming stripped 3 bases from V and 4 bases from J, with 10 bases between. In germline, CDR1 is LNHDA, CDR2 SQIVND (reference sequence). The CDR3 is made up of 14 amino acids. The V call is TRBV19, the J call TRBJ1-5; possible D gene TRBD1, 6 bases. The receptor comes from a human donor in good health. Sequenced input: CD4+ T cells from PBMCs, cultured in vitro. The DNA for the CDR3 is TGTGCCAGTAGTATCCCCGACAGGAATCAGCCCCAGCATTTT. This translates into CASSIPDRNQPQHF.